This entry lists 29 T cell receptor beta chains sequenced from one sample in a study of T cells in Graves' hyperthyroidism and ophthalmopathy. Researchers amplified the TCR beta CDR3 regions from RNA transcripts. HTBI primers were used for first-round RT-PCR of the TCR CDR3. One entry per CDR3 protein results from TCRdb running MiXCR on the multiplex PCR reads. Of 500,000 to 650,000 distinct CDR3 sequences in the sample, less than 20% were seen once. The sequenced sample was blood. Receptor source: a man aged 40-55 years with Graves' ophthalmopathy.

This clonotype was seen more than once but under ten times. This rearrangement joins TRBV7-9 to TRBJ2-1, with TRBD2 identical over 11 bases. Germline CDR1 is SEHNR and CDR2 is FQNEAQ (reference sequence). Trimming cost V 7 bases and J 3 bases; bases outside gene matches: 5. The CDR3 totals 15 residues. CDR3 DNA sequence: TGTGCCAGCATGGTCGGGACTAGCGGCTACAATGAGCAGTTCTTC. Residues: CASMVGTSGYNEQFF.

This clonotype was observed many times. The chain couples TRBV5-1 to TRBJ1-1; D is unclear. V was trimmed by 4 bases and J by 0 bases, leaving 13 bases between them. Looked up from germline, CDR1 is SGHRS and CDR2 is YFSETQ. The length of the CDR3 is 15 residues. The DNA of the CDR3 is TGCGCCAGCAGCCCCCGGGCGGAGATGAACACTGAAGCTTTCTTT. This sequence encodes CASSPRAEMNTEAFF.

This clonotype was seen a few times. V is TRBV6-7 and J is TRBJ1-5; D might be TRBD1 (5 bases). TRBV6-7 is labeled an ORF, and its function is uncertain. The CDR3 is made up of 19 amino acids. Deletions cut 0 bases from V and 1 base from J, with 19 bases between. The CDR3 DNA reads as TGTGCCAGCAGTTACTCGGGTGGGGCTGGCAGGGAAAGCAATCAGCCCCAGCATTTT. Its protein is CASSYSGGAGRESNQPQHF.

In this sample, this clonotype turned up a few times. This rearrangement joins TRBV12-3 or TRBV12-4 to TRBJ2-4; TRBD1 is a possible D gene (6 bases). The V gene lost 5 bases and the J gene lost 8 bases, with 16 bases spanning the gap. The CDR3 is 14 amino acids. The DNA for the CDR3 is TGTGCCAGCAGTAAAGAATCCAGGGGAGACATTCAGTACTTC. It is translated as CASSKESRGDIQYF.

This chain uses TRBV6-2 or TRBV6-3 with TRBJ1-5; D is possibly TRBD1 (6 bases). The CDR3 has 16 amino acids. CDR1 is MNHEY and CDR2 is SVGEGT in the germline V gene. Deletions cut 6 bases from V and 5 bases from J, with 20 bases between. CDR3 residues: CASSPMGARGHQPQHF. CDR3 in DNA: TGTGCCAGCAGCCCGATGGGGGCGCGTGGGCATCAGCCCCAGCATTTT.

At least ten counts were recorded for this clonotype. The chain couples TRBV7-8 to TRBJ2-1, with TRBD2 identical over 12 bases. This CDR3 is built from 17 residues. The V gene end was trimmed by 5 bases and the J gene end by 9 bases; junction bases not matched to a gene: 14. Germline CDR1 reads SGHVS; CDR2 reads FQNEAQ. CDR3: CASSPFLLAGGPPEQFF. CDR3 in DNA: TGTGCCAGCAGCCCGTTCCTTCTAGCGGGGGGGCCGCCTGAGCAGTTCTTC.

V gene TRBV19 combines with J gene TRBJ1-1; D ambiguous. With 3 bases removed from V and 6 bases from J, the gap between germline ends came to 11 bases. The CDR3 length is 13 residues. The germline CDR1 and CDR2 sequences are LNHDA and SQIVND (reference sequence). The CDR3 here is CASSIRGDAEAFF. In DNA, the CDR3 is TGTGCCAGTAGTATCCGGGGAGACGCTGAAGCTTTCTTT.

This clonotype was observed a single time. This chain joins TRBV5-5 and TRBJ2-4, with TRBD1 matching 7 bases. CDR1 and CDR2 (germline): SGHKS, YYEKEE (reference sequence). This CDR3 is built from 15 residues. The V gene end was trimmed by 3 bases and the J gene end by 5 bases; junction bases not matched to a gene: 8. CDR3 bases: TGTGCCAGCAGCTCGTATGGGACAGTGGAAAACATTCAGTACTTC. This sequence encodes CASSSYGTVENIQYF.

Many counts were recorded for this clonotype. V and J are TRBV30 and TRBJ2-5; tentatively, D is TRBD2 (6 bases). The V end lost 1 base, the J end lost 5 bases, and 20 bases lay between the germline ends. The CDR3 totals 16 residues. Germline V CDR1 and CDR2: GTSNPN, SVGIG (reference sequence). CDR3 DNA sequence: TGTGCCTGGAGTGCGGTGGGAGCGGGCCAAAGGGAGACCCAGTACTTC. Translation gives CAWSAVGAGQRETQYF.

This clonotype appeared many times. The J gene is TRBJ2-7, the V gene TRBV3-1; 8 nucleotides align to TRBD1. Germline V CDR1 and CDR2: LGHDT, YNNKEL (reference sequence). CDR3 length: 14 amino acids. Losses at the gene ends were 3 bases for V and 3 bases for J; bases not matched to a gene: 4. The CDR3 here is CASSHPDRDYEQYF. CDR3 bases: TGTGCCAGCAGCCACCCGGACAGGGACTACGAGCAGTACTTC.

In its sample, this clonotype was seen a few times. The chain employs TRBV5-8 and TRBJ1-5, with 10 bases that match TRBD1. This CDR3 comprises 15 residues. Germline-derived CDR1 and CDR2 are SGHTS and YDEGEE. With V trimmed by 0 bases and J by 7 bases, 4 bases remained unmatched. CDR3 DNA sequence: TGTGCCAGCAGCTTGGGCGACAGGGGGCAACAGCCCCAGCATTTT. As protein: CASSLGDRGQQPQHF.

This clonotype was seen only a few times. This may arise from a read error, as a much more abundant clone is one base away. The rearrangement uses TRBV7-8 and TRBJ2-1, with D perhaps matching TRBD1 (6 bases). Germline V CDR1 and CDR2: SGHVS, FQNEAQ. This CDR3 contains 21 residues. V was pared by 1 base and J by 0 bases, with 25 bases between. The CDR3 loop is CASSLVSWAGATSSSYNEQFF. The CDR3 nucleotides read TGTGCCAGCAGCTTAGTAAGTTGGGCAGGGGCAACATCGAGCTCCTACAATGAGCAGTTCTTC.

This clonotype was detected ten times or more. The chain uses TRBV3-1 and TRBJ2-5; D is unresolved. This CDR3 has 14 residues. The V gene's germline CDR1 is LGHDT and CDR2 YNNKEL (reference sequence). V was trimmed by 1 base and J by 5 bases, leaving 11 bases between them. The CDR3 spells CASSQAALLETQYF. The CDR3 DNA follows: TGTGCCAGCAGCCAAGCCGCTCTCCTGGAGACCCAGTACTTC.

The CDR3 reads CSARFRDRGQRSYEQYF. The CDR3 DNA is TGCAGTGCTAGATTCCGGGACAGGGGGCAACGCTCCTACGAGCAGTACTTC. The chain links TRBV20-1 to TRBJ2-7; the match to TRBD1 covers 12 bases. V shed 2 bases and J 0 bases; nucleotides not matched to a gene: 8. The CDR3 has 17 residues. Germline V gives CDR1 DFQATT, CDR2 SNEGSKA (reference sequence).

This clonotype was found many times. V and J are TRBV7-2 and TRBJ2-1; D is unclear. The germline gives CDR1 SGHTA, CDR2 FQGNSA. Trimming shortened V by 1 base and J by 10 bases, and 20 bases separated the two germline ends. The CDR3 length is 16 residues. CDR3 nucleotides: TGTGCCAGCAGCTTAGGCTCCCAGACCGATCCTAGGGAGCAGTTCTTC. Its protein is CASSLGSQTDPREQFF.

There are many counts of this clonotype. DNA of the CDR3: TGTGCCAGCACCACATATCTAGCGGGCCGTTCCAATGAGCAGTTCTTC. Amino acid sequence: CASTTYLAGRSNEQFF. The chain joins TRBV12-3 or TRBV12-4 to TRBJ2-1, with 8 bases identical to TRBD2. The CDR3 is 16 residues long. V lost 7 bases and J lost 6; bases outside the gene matches: 14.

J is TRBJ2-2 and V is TRBV20-1; possible D gene TRBD1, 6 bases. This CDR3 contains 17 residues. Between the trimmed V and J ends, which lost 1 base and 0 bases, there was a span of 15 bases. The germline V gene encodes CDR1 DFQATT and CDR2 SNEGSKA (reference sequence). The CDR3: CSARGKRTDTNTGELFF. CDR3 sequence (DNA): TGCAGTGCTAGAGGAAAACGGACAGACACGAACACCGGGGAGCTGTTTTTT.

This clonotype was observed a handful of times. The CDR3 coding sequence is TGCGCCAGCAGCTTACCCAGGACAGGGGGGAACACCGGGGAGCTGTTTTTT. Its translation: CASSLPRTGGNTGELFF. This chain links TRBV5-1 with TRBJ2-2; TRBD1 aligns across 10 bases. CDR1 is SGHRS, CDR2 YFSETQ, per germline. Trimming cost V 2 bases and J 1 base; bases outside gene matches: 5. There are 17 residues in the CDR3.

This clonotype appeared many times. The rearrangement uses TRBV28 and TRBJ2-7; D not certain. V was pared by 7 bases and J by 1 base, with 2 bases between. Germline CDR1 reads MDHEN; CDR2 reads SYDVKM. There are 10 residues in the CDR3. The CDR3, as DNA: TGTGCCAGCATGTCCTACGAGCAGTACTTC. Encoded protein: CASMSYEQYF.

This clonotype was detected only a few times. CDR3 bases: TGCGCCAGCAGCCAGGGCCCGGGACAGGGCACCGTTGTCAAGTACTTC. This gives the protein CASSQGPGQGTVVKYF. The chain couples TRBV5-1 to TRBJ2-5; 9 bases match TRBD1. The trim removed 4 bases at V and 12 bases at J, leaving 19 bases unmatched. The germline gives CDR1 SGHRS, CDR2 YFSETQ. The CDR3 has 16 amino acids.

This chain uses TRBV11-1 with TRBJ1-5; D unresolved. V lost 4 bases to trimming and J lost 4 bases, with 8 bases between them. Germline CDR1 and CDR2: SGHAT and FQDESV (reference sequence). This CDR3 contains 13 residues. The CDR3 DNA reads as TGTGCCAGCAGCTCGTCACCAAATCAGCCCCAGCATTTT. The encoded protein is CASSSSPNQPQHF.

This chain joins TRBV5-1 and TRBJ1-6; TRBD1 is a possible D gene (6 bases). Germline V gene data show CDR1 as SGHRS and CDR2 as YFSETQ. Between the trimmed V and J ends, which lost 2 bases and 8 bases, there was a span of 14 bases. There are 15 residues in the CDR3. The CDR3 bases are TGCGCCAGCAGCTTTACAGGGAACGGTGATTCACCCCTCCACTTT. It translates to CASSFTGNGDSPLHF.

This clonotype appeared a few times. The chain couples TRBV6-5 to TRBJ1-6; D gene uncertain. Trimming took 1 base from V and 6 from J, leaving 13 bases between them. The length of the CDR3 is 16 residues. In germline, CDR1 is MNHEY, CDR2 SVGAGI. CDR3 nucleotide sequence: TGTGCCAGCAGTTACTTCGGGGTTCCAGTTAATTCACCCCTCCACTTT. Translated: CASSYFGVPVNSPLHF.

The table lists this clonotype with a few counts. The chain has TRBV12-3 or TRBV12-4 and TRBJ1-5; no clear D gene. With 2 bases removed from V and 5 bases from J, the gap between germline ends came to 13 bases. The CDR3 consists of 15 residues. CDR3 sequence (DNA): TGTGCCAGCAGTTTAAAGACGCAGTATCATCAGCCCCAGCATTTT. Its translation: CASSLKTQYHQPQHF.

This clonotype was observed a few times. The CDR3 loop reads CSVEGGNEQFF. The CDR3 nucleotides read TGCAGCGTTGAGGGTGGCAATGAGCAGTTCTTC. The V and J genes are TRBV29-1 and TRBJ2-1; D is uncertain. Trimming cost V 3 bases and J 6 bases, with 6 bases left between them. The CDR3 spans 11 residues. Germline V gene lookup returns CDR1 SQVTM and CDR2 ANQGSEA.

The sample holds a few counts of this clonotype. This rearrangement joins TRBV30 to TRBJ2-3; the D gene is possibly TRBD2 (6 bases). The germline CDR1 and CDR2 sequences are GTSNPN and SVGIG (reference sequence). This CDR3 comprises 13 residues. Trimming pared 0 bases from V and 4 bases from J, leaving 8 bases between. The CDR3 DNA follows: TGTGCCTGGAGTGTGGAGGGTCCAGATACGCAGTATTTT. This translates into CAWSVEGPDTQYF.

This clonotype was seen more than once but under ten times. The chain links TRBV4-2 to TRBJ1-1; D is uncertain. Germline CDR1 LGHNA, CDR2 YNFKEQ. The CDR3 length is 13 residues. Trimming took off 0 bases at V and 10 bases at J, with 12 bases between the two ends. The DNA for the CDR3 is TGTGCCAGCAGCCAAGATTGGACGTGGGGAGCTTTCTTT. Translation gives CASSQDWTWGAFF.

The V gene is TRBV7-3, the J gene TRBJ2-3, with D possibly being TRBD2 (7 bases). The CDR3 runs 14 residues. The germline gives CDR1 SGHTA, CDR2 FQGTGA. V was cut by 8 bases and J by 6 bases, with 18 bases left in between. The CDR3: CASGRGGPLDTQYF. The DNA for the CDR3 is TGTGCCAGCGGTAGGGGGGGCCCCTTGGATACGCAGTATTTT.

This clonotype appeared many times. The chain carries TRBV2 and TRBJ2-1; D gene uncertain. The V gene lost 3 bases and the J gene lost 0 bases, with 9 bases spanning the gap. Germline V gene lookup returns CDR1 SNHLY and CDR2 FYNNEI. The CDR3 length is 15 residues. CDR3 in DNA: TGTGCCAGCAGTGAGACGGAGAGCTCCTACAATGAGCAGTTCTTC. Its protein is CASSETESSYNEQFF.